The 25 T cell receptor beta chains listed next were all sequenced from one sample in a study of blood T cell repertoires in COVID-19. Generated by immunoSEQ multiplex PCR, the TCRdb table keeps only in-frame clones and is missing some. This sample has tens of thousands of clones, with around 81% found just once. Specimen: peripheral blood. The receptors were sampled from a woman aged 55-70 years with acute or convalescent COVID-19.

This chain connects TRBV29-1 to TRBJ2-3; 10 nucleotides align to TRBD2. This CDR3 has 15 residues. The germline V gene encodes CDR1 SQVTM and CDR2 ANQGSEA. The junction had 8 bases not matched to a gene; V was cut back by 7 bases and J by 1 base. CDR3 loop: CSGGPAGGGTDTQYF. The CDR3 DNA is TGCAGCGGGGGTCCAGCGGGAGGGGGCACAGATACGCAGTATTTT.

This clone was detected only a few times. The genes are TRBV29-1 and TRBJ1-2; 7 bases align to TRBD1. Trimming at V came to 6 bases and at J to 8 bases, leaving 12 bases not matched to a gene. Per germline, CDR1 SQVTM and CDR2 ANQGSEA. CDR3 size: 13 residues. As DNA, the CDR3 is TGCAGCGTCGCCCGGGACAGATCATTGGGCTACACCTTC. Its protein is CSVARDRSLGYTF.

The chain uses TRBV6-4 and TRBJ2-1, with 7 bases fitting TRBD2. The CDR3 consists of 17 residues. V trimming: 4 bases; J trimming: 0 bases; junction bases outside the gene matches: 9. The germline CDR1 and CDR2 sequences are MRHNA and SNTAGT. The CDR3 spells CASSVTALAASYNEQFF. CDR3 nucleotide sequence: TGTGCCAGCAGTGTTACTGCTCTAGCGGCCTCCTACAATGAGCAGTTCTTC.

The gene calls are TRBV5-1 and TRBJ2-5; D gene unclear. Germline V gene data show CDR1 as SGHRS and CDR2 as YFSETQ. Trimming took 3 bases from V and 0 from J, leaving 6 bases between them. The CDR3 has 13 residues. CDR3 DNA sequence: TGCGCCAGCAGCTCCTTGTACCAAGAGACCCAGTACTTC. Its protein product is CASSSLYQETQYF.

The J gene is TRBJ2-5, the V gene TRBV14; tentatively, D is TRBD2 (5 bases). The CDR3 covers 13 residues. The V and J ends lost 4 bases and 5 bases respectively, with 11 bases between them. CDR1 is SGHDN and CDR2 is FVKESK in the germline V gene. CDR3 residues: CASSRGARETQYF. As DNA, the CDR3 is TGTGCCAGCAGCCGGGGAGCGCGGGAGACCCAGTACTTC.

The gene calls are TRBV3-1 (or the pseudogene TRBV3-2) and TRBJ2-5; TRBD2 is a possible D gene (6 bases). V lost 3 bases, J lost 0 bases, and 14 bases lay in between. Germline CDR1 reads LGHDT; CDR2 reads YNNKEL (reference sequence). The CDR3 consists of 16 residues. The CDR3 sequence is CASSHSGGTYQETQYF. In DNA form, the CDR3 reads TGTGCCAGCAGCCACAGTGGGGGGACGTACCAAGAGACCCAGTACTTC.

The gene calls are TRBV13 and TRBJ2-5; 7 nucleotides line up with TRBD2. V shed 6 bases, J shed 5 bases, and the junction held 6 bases outside the gene matches. The CDR3 consists of 13 residues. The germline gives CDR1 PRHDT, CDR2 FYEKMQ (reference sequence). CDR3: CASRDASGETQYF. For the CDR3, the DNA is TGTGCCAGCAGAGATGCTAGCGGCGAGACCCAGTACTTC.

This chain uses TRBV30 with TRBJ2-1, with 10 positions matching TRBD2. Losses at the gene ends were 4 bases for V and 4 bases for J; bases not matched to a gene: 7. CDR1 is GTSNPN, CDR2 SVGIG, per germline (reference sequence). The CDR3 runs to 15 residues. CDR3 in amino acids: CAWNVLAGLYNEQFF. The CDR3, as DNA: TGTGCCTGGAACGTACTAGCGGGACTATACAATGAGCAGTTCTTC.

This clone is a singleton in its sample. The CDR3 coding sequence is TGCAGCGTTGAAGGGGGGGGAACAAGAGCCTACGAGCAGTACTTC. Its translation is CSVEGGGTRAYEQYF. This chain links TRBV29-1 with TRBJ2-7, with 7 bases lining up with TRBD2. The CDR3 is 15 residues long. CDR1 SQVTM and CDR2 ANQGSEA come from the germline V gene. Trimming cost V 1 base and J 2 bases; bases outside gene matches: 8.

The genes are TRBV19 and TRBJ1-4; a weak D match, TRBD1 (5 bases). From germline, CDR1 is LNHDA and CDR2 SQIVND (reference sequence). The CDR3 is 16 amino acids. The V and J ends lost 0 bases and 8 bases respectively, with 16 bases between them. CDR3 nucleotides: TGTGCCAGTAGTATAGATCCCAGAGGGCGGGACGAAAAACTGTTTTTT. Protein: CASSIDPRGRDEKLFF.

Here the CDR3 DNA reads TGTGCCAGCAGCCCCTCTAGCGGGAGATTGTACGAGCAGTACTTC. Its protein is CASSPSSGRLYEQYF. This sequence joins TRBV27 and TRBJ2-7; 10 nucleotides agree with TRBD2. Germline V gene lookup returns CDR1 MNHEY and CDR2 SMNVEV (reference sequence). V dropped 6 bases and J dropped 4; count of bases not matched to a gene: 9. This CDR3 spans 15 amino acids.

The chain links TRBV24-1 to TRBJ2-1, with TRBD2 matching over 15 bases. This CDR3 is built from 16 residues. V was pared by 8 bases and J by 10 bases, with 11 bases of the junction left unmatched. Germline CDR1 KGHDR, CDR2 SFDVKD. For the CDR3, the DNA is TGTGCCACCAATCCCCGGACTAGCGGGAGGGCAATAGAGCAGTTCTTC. Its protein is CATNPRTSGRAIEQFF.

This clone was seen just once. The chain is built from TRBV18 and TRBJ2-7; D may be TRBD2 (6 bases). Germline V gene lookup returns CDR1 KGHSH and CDR2 LQKENI. The CDR3 loop spans 13 amino acids. The V and J ends lost 3 bases and 6 bases respectively, with 12 bases between them. The CDR3 DNA sequence: TGTGCCAGCTCACCTGACTCGGGAGCCGAGCAGTACTTC. The encoded protein is CASSPDSGAEQYF.

This chain links TRBV30 with TRBJ2-1, with 7 bases aligning to TRBD2. The V gene end was trimmed by 0 bases and the J gene end by 8 bases; junction bases not matched to a gene: 10. Germline loops: CDR1 GTSNPN, CDR2 SVGIG (reference sequence). This CDR3 contains 15 residues. DNA of the CDR3: TGTGCCTGGAGTGTAGGTGGCGGGAGATCGGATGAGCAGTTCTTC. Protein: CAWSVGGGRSDEQFF.

The DNA for the CDR3 is TGCAGTGCTAGTAGCCACCGCGGGGGGGCACAGTATTTT. It translates to CSASSHRGGAQYF. This chain connects TRBV20-1 to TRBJ2-3, with TRBD2 identical over 9 bases. There are 13 residues in the CDR3. Germline lookup yields CDR1 DFQATT and CDR2 SNEGSKA (reference sequence). V was pared by 3 bases and J by 12 bases, with 10 bases of the junction left unmatched.

This rearrangement joins TRBV6-5 to TRBJ2-6; D gene unclear. Trimming took off 0 bases at V and 2 bases at J, with 5 bases between the two ends. This CDR3 contains 15 residues. Germline lookup yields CDR1 MNHEY and CDR2 SVGAGI. CDR3 sequence reads: CASSYSAAGANVLTF. The CDR3 DNA is TGTGCCAGCAGTTACTCGGCTGCTGGGGCCAACGTCCTGACTTTC.

The CDR3 nucleotides are TGTGCCAGTAGTATAGGACAGTCCCACAATGAGCAGTTCTTC. Translating gives CASSIGQSHNEQFF. V and J are TRBV19 and TRBJ2-1; D might be TRBD1 (5 bases). This CDR3 has 14 residues. Trimming shortened V by 1 base and J by 5 bases, and 9 bases separated the two germline ends. Germline CDR1 reads LNHDA; CDR2 reads SQIVND (reference sequence).

V is TRBV7-2 and J is TRBJ2-1; no firm D call. Trimming stripped 5 bases from V and 5 bases from J, with 16 bases between. Germline V gene data show CDR1 as SGHTA and CDR2 as FQGNSA. The CDR3 has 15 residues. CDR3 coding DNA: TGTGCCAGCAGCCCACGGTATGAAGTCAACAATGAGCAGTTCTTC. This codes for CASSPRYEVNNEQFF.

CDR3 DNA: TGTGCCAGCCGCCGGCAGGCTAACTATGGCTACACCTTC. Translation: CASRRQANYGYTF. This chain links TRBV6-5 with TRBJ1-2; D remains ambiguous. Germline V CDR1 and CDR2: MNHEY, SVGAGI. Trimming shortened V by 8 bases and J by 0 bases, and 10 bases separated the two germline ends. The CDR3 has 13 residues.

The rearrangement links TRBV24-1 to TRBJ1-2, with TRBD1 identical over 7 bases. J was trimmed by 0 bases and V by 3 bases; bases with no gene match: 3. Germline V gives CDR1 KGHDR, CDR2 SFDVKD. The CDR3 is made up of 15 amino acids. The CDR3 is CATSDPGQSNYGYTF. In DNA form, the CDR3 reads TGTGCCACCAGTGATCCGGGACAGTCTAACTATGGCTACACCTTC.

This chain connects TRBV29-1 to TRBJ1-2, with no clear D. The ends were cut back, 5 bases at V and 4 bases at J, with 11 bases in the middle. The CDR3 is 12 residues long. The germline V gene has CDR1 SQVTM and CDR2 ANQGSEA. The CDR3 loop is CSVREQGYGYTF. DNA for the CDR3: TGCAGCGTTCGGGAGCAAGGCTATGGCTACACCTTC.

This chain's CDR3 is CASSFELTIPSTIYF. CDR3 nucleotide sequence: TGTGCCAGCAGCTTCGAATTAACCATTCCTAGCACCATATATTTT. The chain carries TRBV5-6 and TRBJ1-3; D is ambiguous. The length of the CDR3 is 15 residues. The germline V gene encodes CDR1 SGHDT and CDR2 YYEEEE. Trimming cost V 2 bases and J 9 bases, with 18 bases left between them.

The V gene is TRBV2, the J gene TRBJ1-2; D remains ambiguous. Germline values: CDR1 SNHLY, CDR2 FYNNEI. The CDR3 runs to 12 residues. Trimming took off 7 bases at V and 5 bases at J, with 11 bases between the two ends. The CDR3 DNA reads TGTGCCAGCAAGCCACTTAGTTATGGCTACACCTTC. It encodes CASKPLSYGYTF.

This chain connects TRBV7-9 to TRBJ2-2; D unclear. CDR1 and CDR2 from the germline V gene are SEHNR and FQNEAQ (reference sequence). Trimming took 2 bases from V and 0 from J, leaving 10 bases between them. There are 16 residues in the CDR3. Here the CDR3 DNA reads TGTGCCAGCAGCTTAACAGTCCATACGAACACCGGGGAGCTGTTTTTT. It yields the protein CASSLTVHTNTGELFF.

V is TRBV5-1 and J is TRBJ2-1, with 9 bases matching TRBD1. Germline CDR1 SGHRS, CDR2 YFSETQ. The CDR3 has 16 residues. V shed 2 bases and J 5 bases; nucleotides not matched to a gene: 8. Written as DNA, the CDR3 is TGCGCCAGCAGCTTCCTTCCAGGACAGGGGAACAATGAGCAGTTCTTC. It yields the protein CASSFLPGQGNNEQFF.